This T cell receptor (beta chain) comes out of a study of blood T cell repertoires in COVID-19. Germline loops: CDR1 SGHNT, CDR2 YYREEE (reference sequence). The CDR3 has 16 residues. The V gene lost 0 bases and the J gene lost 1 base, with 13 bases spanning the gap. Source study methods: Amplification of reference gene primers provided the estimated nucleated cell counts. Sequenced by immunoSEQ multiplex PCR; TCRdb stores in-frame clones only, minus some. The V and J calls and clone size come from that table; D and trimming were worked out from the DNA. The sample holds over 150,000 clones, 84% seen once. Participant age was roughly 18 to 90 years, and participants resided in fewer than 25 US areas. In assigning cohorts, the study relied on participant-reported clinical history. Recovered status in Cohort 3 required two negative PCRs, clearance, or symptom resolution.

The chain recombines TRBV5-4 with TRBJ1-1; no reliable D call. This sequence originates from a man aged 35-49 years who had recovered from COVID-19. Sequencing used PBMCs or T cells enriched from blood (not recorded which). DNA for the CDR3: TGTGCCAGCAGCTTGGGAGGCCCCGCCGAGAACACTGAAGCTTTCTTT. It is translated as CASSLGGPAENTEAFF.